This section outlines one TCR beta chain sequence together with its context. The germline gives CDR1 LNHNV, CDR2 YYDKDF (reference sequence). V was shortened by 0 bases and J by 5 bases, with 19 bases between the two germline ends. This CDR3 is 17 amino acids long. The sample is drawn from a study of shared clonotypes between healthy human individuals. Repertoires were generated with immunoSEQ multiplex PCR, while TCRdb's copy carries only in-frame clones and drops some. The table records about 700,000 clones, roughly 94% of them present only once. Selected positively for CCR7 and CD45RO-negative, naive CD8 cells excluded terminally differentiated effector memory CD45RA+ cells.

The chain has TRBV15 and TRBJ1-1, with a possible D match to TRBD1 (6 bases). The clonotype was recovered from a man aged 30-40 years in good health. The sample comprised naive CD8+ T cells sorted from blood. The CDR3 protein is CATSRDGGGHPWTEAFF. DNA for the CDR3: TGTGCCACCAGCAGAGATGGGGGGGGACACCCTTGGACTGAAGCTTTCTTT. The full variable domain, its missing parts supplied by reference TRBV15 and TRBJ1-1, is DAMVIQNPRYQVTQFGKPVTLSCSQTLNHNVMYWYQQKSSQAPKLLFHYYDKDFNNEADTPDNFQSRRPNTSFCFLDIRSPGLGDTAMYLCATSRDGGGHPWTEAFFGQGTRLTVV.